This TCR beta chain was sequenced for a study of alternative splicing in chronic myeloid leukemia remission (dated by TCRdb to about 2020). Background on the whole study: RNA sequencing was used to profile peripheral blood from chronic-phase CML patients at diagnosis and at remission, and the results were compared with those from healthy donors. The RESIST (imatinib), ENESTxtnd (nilotinib) and PINNACLE (nilotinib plus pegylated interferon) trials supplied ten or so diagnostic specimens along with matched remission specimens. Median ages were 54 years at diagnosis, roughly 56 at remission and roughly 40 for healthy controls. The diagnostic specimens from the trials consisted of total leukocytes from peripheral blood collected in EDTA. The French Persistem study contributed nine CML samples, of which seven were diagnostic and two were matched remission samples. In terms of female/male counts, the diagnosis samples were 11/5, the remission samples were 8/3 and the controls were 2/4. Trizol was used to extract total RNA from peripheral blood mononuclear cells of diagnosis, remission and control samples. On the study overall, not on this receptor specifically: Blood cell composition varied strongly between timepoints, moving from enrichment of myeloid progenitors at diagnosis to enrichment of mature lymphoid cells at remission. At remission, blood cell composition was reshaped to resemble that of the lymphoid cell-enriched normal controls.

Libraries were made using bulk RNA-seq. The TruSeq Stranded RNA sample prep kit was used to generate libraries of poly-A-enriched mRNA from an input of approximately 1 ug total RNA. Paired-end sequencing was performed on a HiSeq 2500, with each sample sequenced in triplicate. A read length of 125 nucleotides per mate was used for RNA-seq. In the paper's pipeline: Reads were trimmed and aligned to hg38 using STAR v2.7, and quality control was done with FASTQC, RSeQC and multiqc. Salmon 0.14.1 was used to quantify gene expression levels as transcripts per million (TPM). Principal component analysis suggested that trial, library batch, sequencing batch, treatment regimen and sex did not drive transcriptomic profiles. TCRdb reprocessed the reads and lists each CDR3 protein sequence as a single entry, with no DNA. These V and J calls are TCRdb output, not the study's own analysis. The sample has 740 or so distinct CDR3 sequences on record, 96% of them singletons. Jointly, the top ten make up under 4.5% of the sample.

The CDR3 covers 14 residues, taking in both the cysteine and the phenylalanine. No DNA sequence is on record. Read against the paper, the sample's time point label means: chronic-phase CML before TKI therapy (screening/day 1). The patient cohort comprised some 16 CML patients, with matched post-remission samples retrieved for a subset of them. To note about this clonotype: Its target antigen remains unknown.

The sequence came from an adult with chronic myeloid leukemia. The rearrangement combines TRBV12-3 or TRBV12-4 with TRBJ2-1; the D call from TCRdb, TRBD2, cannot be confirmed without DNA. The sequencing here drew on PBMCs or total blood leukocytes (not recorded which), taken at diagnosis. The CDR3 region has the sequence CASSPGGTHNEQFF.